Each of the 20 T cell receptor beta chains below was sequenced from the same sample in a study of blood T cell repertoires in COVID-19. Here immunoSEQ multiplex PCR was the method, and the copy in TCRdb shows in-frame clones only, minus some. The sample lists hundreds of thousands of clones, roughly 86% occurring once. Sequencing input: PBMCs or T cells enriched from blood (not recorded which). These receptors all come from a woman aged 50 to 60 who had recovered from COVID-19.

This clone was found many times. The V gene is TRBV5-1, the J gene TRBJ2-1, with TRBD2 as a possible D gene (6 bases). CDR1 is SGHRS, CDR2 YFSETQ, per germline. This CDR3 contains 14 residues. Deletions cut 4 bases from V and 6 bases from J, with 14 bases between. The chain's CDR3 is CASSAERVRNEQFF. DNA of the CDR3: TGCGCCAGCAGCGCAGAGCGGGTCCGCAATGAGCAGTTCTTC. Using reference TRBV5-1 and TRBJ2-1 for the parts outside the CDR3, the full variable domain is KAGVTQTPRYLIKTRGQQVTLSCSPISGHRSVSWYQQTPGQGLQFLFEYFSETQRNKGNFPGRFSGRQFSNSRSEMNVSTLELGDSALYLCASSAERVRNEQFFGPGTRLTVL.

This clone came up a few times. The chain links TRBV18 to TRBJ1-5; D may be TRBD1 (6 bases). Trimming pared 3 bases from V and 11 bases from J, leaving 17 bases between. The CDR3 covers 14 residues. CDR1 is KGHSH, CDR2 LQKENI, per germline. The CDR3 loop is CASSPDSANKAQHF. The CDR3 DNA sequence: TGTGCCAGCTCACCGGACAGCGCAAATAAAGCCCAGCATTTT.

The chain uses TRBV7-9 and TRBJ2-1, with 10 bases fitting TRBD2. The germline V gene encodes CDR1 SEHNR and CDR2 FQNEAQ (reference sequence). This CDR3 comprises 19 residues. The trim removed 0 bases at V and 4 bases at J, leaving 12 bases unmatched. The CDR3 region is CASSLAVTSGRLVYNEQFF. The CDR3 DNA follows: TGTGCCAGCAGCTTAGCAGTGACTAGCGGGCGTTTAGTTTACAATGAGCAGTTCTTC.

This chain uses TRBV5-4 with TRBJ2-1; 12 bases match TRBD2. V gave up 4 bases and J gave up 9 bases; unmatched junction bases: 11. This CDR3 contains 16 residues. The germline V gene has CDR1 SGHNT and CDR2 YYREEE (reference sequence). The CDR3 reads CASSDPGLAGGREQFF. CDR3 nucleotides: TGTGCCAGCAGCGACCCGGGACTAGCGGGTGGTCGTGAGCAGTTCTTC.

The rearrangement joins TRBV9 to TRBJ2-1, with 11 bases identical to TRBD2. CDR3 length equals 15 residues. Per germline, CDR1 SGDLS and CDR2 YYNGEE. J lost 7 bases, V lost 0 bases, and 3 bases had no gene match. The CDR3 nucleotides read TGTGCCAGCAGCGTAGGTAGCGGGAGGGCGAATGAGCAGTTCTTC. As protein: CASSVGSGRANEQFF.

The chain is built from TRBV27 and TRBJ1-5, with a possible D match to TRBD1 (6 bases). Trimming removed 6 bases from V and 3 bases from J, with 9 bases in between. Germline loops: CDR1 MNHEY, CDR2 SMNVEV (reference sequence). The CDR3 is made up of 13 amino acids. The CDR3 region has the DNA TGTGCCAGCAGCTCAGGGGCCAATCAGCCCCAGCATTTT. As protein: CASSSGANQPQHF.

This clone has a handful of counts. The chain employs TRBV3-1 (or the pseudogene TRBV3-2) and TRBJ1-4; D gene ambiguous. CDR1 and CDR2 (germline): LGHDT, YNNKEL (reference sequence). This CDR3 has 15 amino acids. Trimming took 3 bases from V and 9 from J, leaving 17 bases between them. CDR3 region: CASSQGVTMAQKLFF. CDR3 DNA sequence: TGTGCCAGCAGCCAGGGAGTCACGATGGCGCAAAAACTGTTTTTT.

The J gene is TRBJ2-2, the V gene TRBV12-5; maybe TRBD2 (6 bases). V lost 7 bases to trimming and J lost 1 base, with 13 bases between them. Germline CDR1 reads LGHNT; CDR2 reads FRNRAP. CDR3 length equals 15 residues. CDR3 loop: CASAIRGKNTGELFF. CDR3 bases: TGTGCTAGTGCTATACGGGGGAAGAACACCGGGGAGCTGTTTTTT.

The chain uses TRBV7-2 and TRBJ2-7, with 10 nucleotides matching TRBD2. V shed 4 bases, J shed 2 bases, and the junction held 8 bases outside the gene matches. In germline, CDR1 is SGHTA, CDR2 FQGNSA. The CDR3 covers 16 residues. The CDR3 reads CASSSNVAGGPYEQYF. The CDR3 DNA is TGTGCCAGCAGCTCCAACGTAGCGGGAGGACCCTACGAGCAGTACTTC.

On this clone: The sample holds other DNA sequences that translate to the same CDR3. The gene calls are TRBV9 and TRBJ1-4; TRBD1 matches at 9 bases. V was pared by 4 bases and J by 3 bases, with 4 bases of the junction left unmatched. Germline V lookup: CDR1 SGDLS, CDR2 YYNGEE. The CDR3 extends over 15 amino acids. The CDR3 bases are TGTGCCAGCAGCTTCCGACAGGGGGCTAATGAAAAACTGTTTTTT. Translating it yields CASSFRQGANEKLFF.

V usage is TRBV2 and J usage is TRBJ2-2; 11 bases are shared with TRBD2. Germline V gene sequence: CDR1 SNHLY, CDR2 FYNNEI. V was clipped by 6 bases and J by 3 bases; unmatched bases: 6. The CDR3 is made up of 16 amino acids. CDR3 coding DNA: TGTGCCAGCAGAAGGGGGACTAGCGGATACACCGGGGAGCTGTTTTTT. This encodes CASRRGTSGYTGELFF.

This chain uses TRBV6-2 or TRBV6-3 with TRBJ2-7; TRBD2 matches at 11 bases. This CDR3 is 17 amino acids long. The junction had 13 bases not matched to a gene; V was cut back by 4 bases and J by 5 bases. Germline lookup yields CDR1 MNHEY and CDR2 SVGEGT. CDR3 residues: CASSSLLIAGGPHEQYF. In DNA, the CDR3 is TGTGCCAGCAGTTCCCTCCTAATAGCGGGAGGGCCTCACGAGCAGTACTTC.

The rearrangement joins TRBV7-9 to TRBJ2-2, with D possibly being TRBD2 (6 bases). Germline CDR1 and CDR2: SEHNR and FQNEAQ (reference sequence). The CDR3 has 15 amino acids. V was clipped by 5 bases and J by 7 bases, with 17 bases between them. The CDR3 DNA reads as TGTGCCAGCAGCCAAGTCGGGAGCGTTGACGGGGAGCTGTTTTTT. This encodes CASSQVGSVDGELFF. Full variable domain (missing parts from reference TRBV7-9 and TRBJ2-2): DTGVSQNPRHKITKRGQNVTFRCDPISEHNRLYWYRQTLGQGPEFLTYFQNEAQLEKSRLLSDRFSAERPKGSFSTLEIQRTEQGDSAMYLCASSQVGSVDGELFFGEGSRLTVL.

The V and J genes are TRBV19 and TRBJ1-1; TRBD1 matches 7 bases. Germline V CDR1 and CDR2: LNHDA, SQIVND (reference sequence). The CDR3 loop spans 13 amino acids. Germline trimming cut 11 bases from V and 5 bases from J; bases unmatched to any gene: 11. CDR3 sequence (DNA): TGTGCCGTGGGGACAGTGGCCGCAACTGAAGCTTTCTTT. It codes for CAVGTVAATEAFF.

In DNA, the CDR3 is TGTGCCAGCAGAGAACGGACGGGAAATCAGCCCCAGCATTTT. This encodes CASRERTGNQPQHF. The rearrangement joins TRBV2 to TRBJ1-5; D ambiguous. This CDR3 comprises 14 residues. Per germline, CDR1 SNHLY and CDR2 FYNNEI. V was cut by 6 bases and J by 4 bases, with 13 bases left in between.

The chain has TRBV28 and TRBJ1-5; TRBD1 might be the D (5 bases). This CDR3 comprises 13 residues. CDR1 is MDHEN, CDR2 SYDVKM, per germline. The V gene lost 10 bases and the J gene lost 0 bases, with 10 bases spanning the gap. The CDR3 sequence is CATNRYSNQPQHF. The CDR3 DNA reads as TGTGCCACCAACAGGTATAGCAATCAGCCCCAGCATTTT.

This clone has a count of ten or more. The chain has TRBV5-5 and TRBJ2-1; D might be TRBD1 (6 bases). The V end was cut by 6 bases, the J end by 9 bases, with 22 bases between. Germline V lookup: CDR1 SGHKS, CDR2 YYEKEE (reference sequence). The CDR3 contains 15 residues. The CDR3 loop reads CASTTSVLGTSEQFF. The CDR3 region has the DNA TGTGCCAGCACCACTTCGGTTCTGGGGACAAGTGAGCAGTTCTTC.

V usage is TRBV7-2 and J usage is TRBJ2-3; D possibly corresponds to TRBD1 (5 bases). Germline V gene sequence: CDR1 SGHTA, CDR2 FQGNSA. This CDR3 region has 13 residues. Between the trimmed V and J ends, which lost 3 bases and 4 bases, there was a span of 8 bases. In nucleotides, the CDR3 is TGTGCCAGCAGCTTCAGGGAAGCAGATACGCAGTATTTT. It translates to CASSFREADTQYF.

The chain employs TRBV21-1 and TRBJ1-5; the DNA was not compared with TRBD1, the D call given in the table. TRBV21-1 is flagged as a pseudogene. The CDR3 has 15 amino acids. CDR3 loop: CASNERESGHQPQHF. In DNA form, the CDR3 reads TGTGCCAGCAACGAAAGAGAGTCAGGGCATCAGCCCCAGCATTTT.

V is TRBV6-5 and J is TRBJ2-1, with 7 bases aligning to TRBD2. V lost 4 bases to trimming and J lost 5 bases; unmatched junction nucleotides: 5. CDR1 and CDR2 from the germline V gene are MNHEY and SVGAGI. The CDR3 extends over 14 amino acids. This CDR3 is CASSWASGNNEQFF. In nucleotides, the CDR3 is TGTGCCAGCAGTTGGGCTAGCGGTAACAATGAGCAGTTCTTC.